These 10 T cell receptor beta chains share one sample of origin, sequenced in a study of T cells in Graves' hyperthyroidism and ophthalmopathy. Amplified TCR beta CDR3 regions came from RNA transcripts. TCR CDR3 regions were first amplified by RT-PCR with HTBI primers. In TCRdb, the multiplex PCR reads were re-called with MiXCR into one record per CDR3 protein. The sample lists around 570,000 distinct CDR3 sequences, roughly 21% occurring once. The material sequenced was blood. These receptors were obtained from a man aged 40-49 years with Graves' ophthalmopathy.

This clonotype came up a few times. CDR3 bases: TGTGCTAGTGCGGTCGGGCTTTCGTTTTCACCCCTCCACTTT. As protein: CASAVGLSFSPLHF. This chain joins TRBV12-5 and TRBJ1-6; D remains unclear. The CDR3 is made up of 14 amino acids. V lost 7 bases and J 9 bases, leaving 16 bases between the germline ends. From germline, CDR1 is LGHNT and CDR2 FRNRAP.

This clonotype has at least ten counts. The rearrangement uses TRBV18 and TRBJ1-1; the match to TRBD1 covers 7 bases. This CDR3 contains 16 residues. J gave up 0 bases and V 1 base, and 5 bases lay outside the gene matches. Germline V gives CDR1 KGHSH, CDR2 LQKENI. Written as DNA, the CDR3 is TGTGCCAGCTCACCACGGGACAGCGGTTTGAACACTGAAGCTTTCTTT. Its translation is CASSPRDSGLNTEAFF.

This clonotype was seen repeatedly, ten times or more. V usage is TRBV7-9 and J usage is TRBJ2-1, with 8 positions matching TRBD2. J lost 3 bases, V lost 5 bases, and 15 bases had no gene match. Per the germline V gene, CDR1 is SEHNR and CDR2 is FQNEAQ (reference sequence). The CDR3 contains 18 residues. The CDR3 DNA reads TGTGCCAGCAGCCCCCACCGGGGAGCGGGAGAGATCTACAATGAGCAGTTCTTC. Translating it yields CASSPHRGAGEIYNEQFF.

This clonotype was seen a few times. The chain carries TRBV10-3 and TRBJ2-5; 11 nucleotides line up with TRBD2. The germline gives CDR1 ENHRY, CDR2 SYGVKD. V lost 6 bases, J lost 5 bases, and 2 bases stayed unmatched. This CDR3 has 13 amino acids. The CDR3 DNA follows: TGTGCCATCAGAAGACTAGCGGGGGAGACCCAGTACTTC. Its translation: CAIRRLAGETQYF.

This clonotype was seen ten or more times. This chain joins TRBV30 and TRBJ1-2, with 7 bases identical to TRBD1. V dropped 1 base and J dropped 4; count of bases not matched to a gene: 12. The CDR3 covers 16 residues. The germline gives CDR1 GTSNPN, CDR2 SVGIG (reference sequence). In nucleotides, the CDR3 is TGTGCCTGGAGTGCCCGGGGACAGAGCCTTGCCTATGGCTACACCTTC. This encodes CAWSARGQSLAYGYTF.

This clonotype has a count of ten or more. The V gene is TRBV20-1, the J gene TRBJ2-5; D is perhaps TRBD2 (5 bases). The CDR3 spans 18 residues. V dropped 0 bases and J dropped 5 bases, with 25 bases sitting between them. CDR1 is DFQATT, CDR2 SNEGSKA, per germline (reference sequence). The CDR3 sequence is CSARDGTARAEERETQYF. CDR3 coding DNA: TGCAGTGCTAGAGATGGAACGGCTCGAGCGGAGGAGAGGGAGACCCAGTACTTC.

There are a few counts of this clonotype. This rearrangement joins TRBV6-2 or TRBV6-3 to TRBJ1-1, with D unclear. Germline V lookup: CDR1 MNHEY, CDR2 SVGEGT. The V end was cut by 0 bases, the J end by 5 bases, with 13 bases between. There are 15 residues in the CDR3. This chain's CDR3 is CASSYSSLTRTEAFF. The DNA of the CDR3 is TGTGCCAGCAGTTACTCGTCGTTGACTCGGACTGAAGCTTTCTTT.

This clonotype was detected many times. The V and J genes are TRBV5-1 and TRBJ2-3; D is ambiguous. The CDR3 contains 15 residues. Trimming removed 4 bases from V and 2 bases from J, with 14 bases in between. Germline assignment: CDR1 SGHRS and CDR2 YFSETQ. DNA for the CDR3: TGCGCCAGCAGCCAACGACCCTTCTCCACAGATACGCAGTATTTT. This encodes CASSQRPFSTDTQYF.

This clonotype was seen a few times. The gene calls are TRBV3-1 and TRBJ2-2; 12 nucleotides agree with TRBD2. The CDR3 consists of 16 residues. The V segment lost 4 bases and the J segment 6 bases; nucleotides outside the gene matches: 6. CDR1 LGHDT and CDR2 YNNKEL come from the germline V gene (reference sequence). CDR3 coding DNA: TGTGCCAGCAGCCGGGGACTAGCGGGTTTGCCCGGGGAGCTGTTTTTT. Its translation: CASSRGLAGLPGELFF.

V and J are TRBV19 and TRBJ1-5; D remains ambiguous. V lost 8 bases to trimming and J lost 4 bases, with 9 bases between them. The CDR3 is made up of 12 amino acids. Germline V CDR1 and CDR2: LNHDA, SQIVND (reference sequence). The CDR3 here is CASSWDNQPQHF. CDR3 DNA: TGTGCCAGTTCTTGGGATAATCAGCCCCAGCATTTT.